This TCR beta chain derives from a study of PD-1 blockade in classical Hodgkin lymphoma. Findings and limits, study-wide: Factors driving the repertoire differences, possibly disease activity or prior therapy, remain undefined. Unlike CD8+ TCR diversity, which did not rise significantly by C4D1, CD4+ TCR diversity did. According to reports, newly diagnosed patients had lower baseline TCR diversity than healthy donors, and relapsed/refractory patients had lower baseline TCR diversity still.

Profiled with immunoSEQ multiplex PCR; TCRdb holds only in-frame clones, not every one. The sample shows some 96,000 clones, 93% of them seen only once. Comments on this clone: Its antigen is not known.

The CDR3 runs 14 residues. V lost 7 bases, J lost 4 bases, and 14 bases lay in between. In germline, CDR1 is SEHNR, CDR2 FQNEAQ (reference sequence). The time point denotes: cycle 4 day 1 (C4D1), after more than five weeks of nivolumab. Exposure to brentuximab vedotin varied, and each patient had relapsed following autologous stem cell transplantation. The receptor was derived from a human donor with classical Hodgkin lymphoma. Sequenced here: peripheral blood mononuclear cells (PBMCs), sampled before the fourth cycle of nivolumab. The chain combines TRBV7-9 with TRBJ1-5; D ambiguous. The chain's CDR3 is CASTPPGYNQPQHF. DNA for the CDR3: TGTGCCAGCACCCCCCCGGGATATAATCAGCCCCAGCATTTT.